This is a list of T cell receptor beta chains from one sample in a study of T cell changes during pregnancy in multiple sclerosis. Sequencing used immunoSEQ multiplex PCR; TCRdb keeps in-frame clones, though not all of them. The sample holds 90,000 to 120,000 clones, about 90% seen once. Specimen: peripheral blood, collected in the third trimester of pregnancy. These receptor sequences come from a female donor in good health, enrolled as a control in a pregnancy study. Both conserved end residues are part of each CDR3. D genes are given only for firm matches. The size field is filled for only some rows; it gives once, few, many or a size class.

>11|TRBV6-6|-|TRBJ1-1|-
CASRSTGRAFF
TGTGCCAGCAGGTCTACAGGGAGAGCTTTCTTT
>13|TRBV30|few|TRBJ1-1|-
CAWRQGENTEAFF
TGTGCCTGGAGGCAGGGTGAGAACACTGAAGCTTTCTTT
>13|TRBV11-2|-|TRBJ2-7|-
CASSQGHPYEQYF
TGTGCCAGCAGCCAAGGACACCCCTACGAGCAGTACTTC
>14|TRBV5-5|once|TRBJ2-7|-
CASSLGRGLYEQYF
TGTGCCAGCAGCTTGGGCAGGGGCCTCTACGAGCAGTACTTC
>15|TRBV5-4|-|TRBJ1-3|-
CASSPGQPSGNTIYF
TGTGCCAGCAGCCCCGGACAGCCCTCTGGAAACACCATATATTTT
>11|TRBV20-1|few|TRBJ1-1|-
CSSGVNTEAFF
TGCAGTTCAGGCGTGAACACTGAAGCTTTCTTT
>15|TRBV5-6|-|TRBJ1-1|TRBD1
CASRAGGALNTEAFF
TGTGCCAGCAGGGCAGGGGGCGCCCTGAACACTGAAGCTTTCTTT
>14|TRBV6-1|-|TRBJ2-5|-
CASSGGGQQETQYF
TGTGCCAGCAGTGGCGGGGGCCAACAAGAGACCCAGTACTTC
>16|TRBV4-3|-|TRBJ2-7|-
CASSQGGSSSSYEQYF
TGCGCCAGCAGCCAAGGAGGAAGCAGTAGCTCCTACGAGCAGTACTTC
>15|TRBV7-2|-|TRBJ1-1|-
CASSSGGTVNTEAFF
TGTGCCAGCAGCTCCGGGGGGACGGTAAACACTGAAGCTTTCTTT
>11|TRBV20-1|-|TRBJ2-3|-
CSAAIDNTQYF
TGCAGTGCTGCCATAGATAATACGCAGTATTTT
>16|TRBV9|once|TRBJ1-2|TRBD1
CASSADPGGGLYGYTF
TGTGCCAGCAGCGCTGACCCAGGGGGCGGATTGTATGGCTACACCTTC
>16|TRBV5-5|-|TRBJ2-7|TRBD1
CASSVPGQGFSYEQYF
TGTGCCAGCAGCGTGCCGGGACAGGGCTTCTCCTACGAGCAGTACTTC
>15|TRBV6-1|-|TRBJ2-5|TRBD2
CASSEVSGGHETQYF
TGTGCCAGCAGTGAGGTTAGCGGGGGGCATGAGACCCAGTACTTC
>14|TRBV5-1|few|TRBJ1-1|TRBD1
CASSLVVTTGGAFF
TGCGCCAGCAGCTTGGTGGTCACAACAGGGGGAGCTTTCTTT
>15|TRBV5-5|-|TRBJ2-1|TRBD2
CASSSTGTRFNEQFF
TGTGCCAGCAGCTCGACCGGGACTAGGTTTAATGAGCAGTTCTTC
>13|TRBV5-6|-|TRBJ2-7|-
CASSFPFSYEQYF
TGTGCCAGCAGCTTTCCATTCTCCTACGAGCAGTACTTC
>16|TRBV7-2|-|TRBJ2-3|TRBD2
CASSTTSGGAFDTQYF
TGTGCCAGCAGCACGACTAGCGGGGGGGCTTTTGATACGCAGTATTTT
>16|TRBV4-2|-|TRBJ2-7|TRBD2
CASSLRAGRGGYEQYF
TGTGCCAGCAGCCTAAGGGCAGGACGGGGGGGCTACGAGCAGTACTTC
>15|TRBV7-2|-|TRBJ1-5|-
CASSLGEYSNQPQHF
TGTGCCAGCAGCTTAGGGGAGTATAGCAATCAGCCCCAGCATTTT
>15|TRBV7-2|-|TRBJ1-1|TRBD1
CASSVRTGANTEAFF
TGTGCCAGCAGCGTACGAACAGGGGCCAACACTGAAGCTTTCTTT
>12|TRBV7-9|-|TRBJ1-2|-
CATPGVSYGYTF
TGTGCCACTCCGGGAGTATCCTATGGCTACACCTTC
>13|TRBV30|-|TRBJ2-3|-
CVIRRGGTDTQYF
TGTGTTATAAGGCGGGGAGGCACAGATACGCAGTATTTT
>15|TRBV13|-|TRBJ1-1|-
CASSFSAQGPAEAFF
TGTGCCAGCAGCTTCTCGGCGCAGGGGCCGGCTGAAGCTTTCTTT
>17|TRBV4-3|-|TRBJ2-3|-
CASSQDHGARSTDTQYF
TGCGCCAGCAGCCAAGACCATGGGGCTAGGAGCACAGATACGCAGTATTTT
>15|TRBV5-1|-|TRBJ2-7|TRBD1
CASSVSTGGTYEQYF
TGCGCCAGCAGCGTGTCCACAGGGGGAACCTACGAGCAGTACTTC
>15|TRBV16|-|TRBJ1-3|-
CASSQFGVNGNTIYF
TGTGCCAGCAGCCAATTTGGAGTTAACGGAAACACCATATATTTT
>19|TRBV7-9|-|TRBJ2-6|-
CASSPREGRGPSGANVLTF
TGTGCCAGCAGCCCGAGGGAAGGCCGCGGTCCCTCTGGGGCCAACGTCCTGACTTTC
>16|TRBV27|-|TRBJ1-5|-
CASSPRAGGGNQPQHF
TGTGCCAGCAGTCCCCGGGCGGGCGGGGGCAATCAGCCCCAGCATTTT
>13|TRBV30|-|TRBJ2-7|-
CASGRETITEQYF
TGTGCCTCGGGACGGGAGACGATAACCGAGCAGTACTTC
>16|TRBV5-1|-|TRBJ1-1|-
CASSSGGVGLGTEAFF
TGCGCCAGCAGCAGCGGGGGCGTTGGTTTGGGCACTGAAGCTTTCTTT
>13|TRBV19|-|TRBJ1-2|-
CASSINRDGGYTF
TGTGCCAGTAGTATCAACAGGGACGGTGGCTACACCTTC
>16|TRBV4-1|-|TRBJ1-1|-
CASSQARQVMNTEAFF
TGCGCCAGCAGCCAAGCCCGACAGGTTATGAACACTGAAGCTTTCTTT
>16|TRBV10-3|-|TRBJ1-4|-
CAISGRDTAGEEKLFF
TGTGCCATCAGTGGCCGGGACACGGCGGGGGAAGAAAAACTGTTTTTT
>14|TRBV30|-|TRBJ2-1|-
CAWSSVSSYNEQFF
TGTGCCTGGAGCTCGGTTAGCTCCTACAATGAGCAGTTCTTC
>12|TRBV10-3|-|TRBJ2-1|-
CAISENRVEQFF
TGTGCCATCAGTGAGAACCGGGTCGAGCAGTTCTTC
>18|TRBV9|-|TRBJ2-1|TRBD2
CASSVSGTSGGASNEQFF
TGTGCCAGCAGCGTATCCGGGACTAGCGGGGGGGCGAGCAATGAGCAGTTCTTC
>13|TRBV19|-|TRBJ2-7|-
CASSIDGAGSKYF
TGTGCCAGTAGTATAGATGGGGCCGGGAGTAAGTACTTC
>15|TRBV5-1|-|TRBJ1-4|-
CASRVGGGELEKLFF
TGCGCCAGCAGAGTTGGGGGCGGAGAACTTGAAAAACTGTTTTTT
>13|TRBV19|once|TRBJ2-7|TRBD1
CASSMDRGGEQYF
TGTGCCAGTAGTATGGACAGGGGAGGGGAGCAGTACTTC
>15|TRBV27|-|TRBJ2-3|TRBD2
CASRQLSGGGDTQYF
TGTGCCAGCAGACAACTTAGCGGGGGGGGAGATACGCAGTATTTT